The 24 T cell receptor beta chains below come from one sample, sequenced in a study of T-cell memory formation after mild COVID-19. TCRdb re-called the 5' RACE reads with MiXCR, one entry per CDR3 protein. The sample contains 430,000 or so distinct CDR3 sequences, nearly 25% of which appear only once. Sequencing was performed on PBMCs or a T cell subset sorted from them (not recorded which). The receptor set was obtained from an adult woman who had mild COVID-19 (a few samples of this study predate the infection). Cell type and time point are not known.

V is TRBV10-3 and J is TRBJ2-5; tentative D call: TRBD2 (5 bases). The CDR3 covers 15 residues. Per germline, CDR1 ENHRY and CDR2 SYGVKD. Trimming pared 3 bases from V and 1 base from J, leaving 12 bases between. CDR3 sequence reads: CAISEAEASQETQYF. The CDR3 DNA is TGTGCCATCAGTGAAGCGGAGGCATCCCAAGAGACCCAGTACTTC.

This clonotype has just a few counts. The CDR3 sequence: CAWWGAGARSGNTIYF. The CDR3 DNA is TGCGCCTGGTGGGGGGCCGGGGCGAGGTCTGGAAACACCATATATTTT. V is TRBV5-1 and J is TRBJ1-3, with D perhaps matching TRBD1 (6 bases). Trimming cost V 10 bases and J 1 base, with 21 bases left between them. This CDR3 is 16 amino acids long. Germline V gene sequence: CDR1 SGHRS, CDR2 YFSETQ.

This clonotype was counted only a few times. The V and J genes are TRBV29-1 and TRBJ2-3; D is perhaps TRBD1 (7 bases). Trimming removed 6 bases at V and 7 bases at J, with 20 bases between. CDR3 length: 14 amino acids. The germline V gene has CDR1 SQVTM and CDR2 ANQGSEA. CDR3 amino acids: CSVLPGGTEYTQYF. The CDR3 DNA reads as TGCAGCGTCCTCCCTGGGGGGACAGAGTATACGCAGTATTTT.

The CDR3 nucleotides are TGTGCCAGCAGTGAAGTTTATGGAGGAGATACGCAGTATTTT. Residues: CASSEVYGGDTQYF. The chain has TRBV2 and TRBJ2-3; tentatively, D is TRBD2 (5 bases). Looked up from germline, CDR1 is SNHLY and CDR2 is FYNNEI. The CDR3 is 14 residues long. The V end lost 1 base, the J end lost 5 bases, and 10 bases lay between the germline ends.

This clonotype was detected only a few times. V and J are TRBV12-3 or TRBV12-4 and TRBJ2-3; 12 bases match TRBD2. The CDR3 extends over 16 amino acids. V was pared by 5 bases and J by 2 bases, with 5 bases of the junction left unmatched. The CDR3 loop is CASSPRLAGVTDTQYF. The CDR3 DNA sequence: TGTGCCAGCAGTCCCCGACTAGCGGGGGTCACAGATACGCAGTATTTT.

This clonotype was seen only a few times. The CDR3: CASSLEARGLSNSPLHF. The CDR3, as DNA: TGTGCCAGCAGCTTAGAGGCCAGGGGATTAAGTAATTCACCCCTCCACTTT. The chain combines TRBV7-3 with TRBJ1-6; a weak D match, TRBD1 (6 bases). This CDR3 region has 17 residues. Trimming removed 2 bases at V and 6 bases at J, with 17 bases between. Germline V gene data show CDR1 as SGHTA and CDR2 as FQGTGA. Full variable domain (rest looked up from reference TRBV7-3 and TRBJ1-6): GAGVSQTPSNKVTEKGKYVELRCDPISGHTALYWYRQSLGQGPEFLIYFQGTGAADDSGLPNDRFFAVRPEGSVSTLKIQRTERGDSAVYLCASSLEARGLSNSPLHFGNGTRLTVT.

This clonotype was counted between two and nine times. This chain links TRBV11-3 with TRBJ2-7; D call uncertain. This CDR3 is 13 amino acids long. V lost 4 bases to trimming and J lost 5 bases, with 12 bases between them. CDR1 is SGHNT, CDR2 YENEEA, per germline. CDR3 amino acids: CASSYSLGHEQYF. The DNA for the CDR3 is TGTGCCAGCAGCTATTCCCTGGGCCACGAGCAGTACTTC.

The chain couples TRBV6-5 to TRBJ2-5; 12 bases agree with TRBD2. The CDR3 totals 16 residues. The germline V gene encodes CDR1 MNHEY and CDR2 SVGAGI. The V gene end was trimmed by 4 bases and the J gene end by 4 bases; junction bases not matched to a gene: 7. The CDR3 reads CASSSPSGRARETQYF. CDR3 DNA: TGTGCCAGCAGTTCACCTAGCGGGAGGGCTCGAGAGACCCAGTACTTC.

V gene TRBV5-1 combines with J gene TRBJ2-1; D perhaps matches TRBD1 (7 bases). CDR1 SGHRS and CDR2 YFSETQ come from the germline V gene. The CDR3 is made up of 15 amino acids. Between the trimmed V and J ends, which lost 1 base and 7 bases, there was a span of 15 bases. The CDR3 DNA is TGCGCCAGCAGCTTGACCGCGGGACAGATAAATGAGCAGTTCTTC. This codes for CASSLTAGQINEQFF.

The chain links TRBV5-1 to TRBJ1-4; no reliable D call. Germline V gene sequence: CDR1 SGHRS, CDR2 YFSETQ. V lost 1 base, J lost 4 bases, and 8 bases lay in between. The CDR3 has 14 residues. This CDR3 reads CASSLNGHNEKLFF. The CDR3 DNA reads as TGCGCCAGCAGCTTGAATGGGCATAATGAAAAACTGTTTTTT. Full variable domain (remainder filled in from reference TRBV5-1 and TRBJ1-4): KAGVTQTPRYLIKTRGQQVTLSCSPISGHRSVSWYQQTPGQGLQFLFEYFSETQRNKGNFPGRFSGRQFSNSRSEMNVSTLELGDSALYLCASSLNGHNEKLFFGSGTQLSVL.

The gene calls are TRBV20-1 and TRBJ2-3; 7 nucleotides align to TRBD1. The CDR3 spans 12 residues. The germline V gene encodes CDR1 DFQATT and CDR2 SNEGSKA (reference sequence). V dropped 5 bases and J dropped 4; count of bases not matched to a gene: 3. The CDR3 DNA sequence: TGCAGTGCTCCTGACAGGGCAGATACGCAGTATTTT. Translating it yields CSAPDRADTQYF.

This chain connects TRBV11-3 to TRBJ1-2; D not resolved. CDR3 length: 13 residues. CDR1 and CDR2 from the germline V gene are SGHNT and YENEEA. V lost 5 bases to trimming and J lost 4 bases, with 11 bases between them. The CDR3 DNA is TGTGCCAGCAGCCCGACGGAAGGCTATGGCTACACCTTC. Translated, it gives CASSPTEGYGYTF.

The V and J genes are TRBV4-3 and TRBJ2-1, with 8 positions matching TRBD2. The CDR3 extends over 15 amino acids. CDR1 LGHNA and CDR2 YSLEER come from the germline V gene. V lost 3 bases, J lost 2 bases, and 3 bases stayed unmatched. CDR3 bases: TGCGCCAGCAGCCATGGCGGGGGGACCTACAATGAGCAGTTCTTC. This encodes CASSHGGGTYNEQFF.

The V and J genes are TRBV29-1 and TRBJ2-3; TRBD1 aligns across 9 bases. Germline V lookup: CDR1 SQVTM, CDR2 ANQGSEA. The trim removed 6 bases at V and 3 bases at J, leaving 7 bases unmatched. The CDR3 spans 14 residues. This chain's CDR3 is CSVAPGQGTDTQYF. The CDR3 nucleotides are TGCAGCGTGGCTCCGGGACAGGGAACAGATACGCAGTATTTT.

The chain links TRBV16 to TRBJ1-4; no definite D call. V was shortened by 4 bases and J by 8 bases, with 8 bases between the two germline ends. The CDR3 is 12 residues long. Germline CDR1 KGHSY, CDR2 FQNENV. CDR3 region: CASSPLGEKLFF. The CDR3 DNA is TGTGCCAGCAGCCCCCTTGGGGAAAAACTGTTTTTT.

This clonotype has just a few counts. The rearrangement links TRBV2 to TRBJ1-3; D ambiguous. The ends were cut back, 3 bases at V and 0 bases at J, with 12 bases in the middle. Germline V gene sequence: CDR1 SNHLY, CDR2 FYNNEI. The CDR3 is 16 residues long. DNA of the CDR3: TGTGCCAGCAGTGAGGGAGGGCACTACTCTGGAAACACCATATATTTT. It codes for CASSEGGHYSGNTIYF.

This clonotype was seen a single time. The rearrangement joins TRBV12-3 or TRBV12-4 to TRBJ1-2; no clear D. Trimming took off 10 bases at V and 2 bases at J, with 8 bases between the two ends. The CDR3 covers 11 residues. CDR3 bases: TGTGCCACCGGACGCAACTATGGCTACACCTTC. Translated, it gives CATGRNYGYTF.

The rearrangement links TRBV6-1 to TRBJ1-3; maybe TRBD1 (5 bases). This CDR3 has 14 residues. In germline, CDR1 is MNHNS, CDR2 SASEGT. The V and J ends lost 3 bases and 5 bases respectively, with 11 bases between them. In DNA form, the CDR3 reads TGTGCCAGCAGTGAGGGACGGATCAGAAACACCATATATTTT. Translation gives CASSEGRIRNTIYF.

This clonotype was recorded many times. The chain recombines TRBV30 with TRBJ2-5; D is unresolved. CDR1 GTSNPN and CDR2 SVGIG come from the germline V gene (reference sequence). The CDR3 has 12 residues. With 5 bases removed from V and 1 base from J, the gap between germline ends came to 8 bases. CDR3 amino acids: CAWAYGQETQYF. The CDR3 DNA follows: TGTGCCTGGGCGTACGGCCAAGAGACCCAGTACTTC.

This clonotype has just a few counts. The gene calls are TRBV27 and TRBJ2-1, with 10 bases lining up with TRBD2. Germline assignment: CDR1 MNHEY and CDR2 SMNVEV (reference sequence). The CDR3 totals 15 residues. With V trimmed by 3 bases and J by 5 bases, 4 bases remained unmatched. The CDR3 nucleotides are TGTGCCAGCAGTTTCGGACTAGCGGAAGACAATGAGCAGTTCTTC. Translated, it gives CASSFGLAEDNEQFF.

This clonotype was seen only a few times. V is TRBV6-5 and J is TRBJ2-3, with a possible D match to TRBD1 (5 bases). Germline CDR1 is MNHEY and CDR2 is SVGAGI. Trimming pared 7 bases from V and 2 bases from J, leaving 10 bases between. This CDR3 is 13 amino acids long. Here the CDR3 reads CASKGPVTDTQYF. The DNA for the CDR3 is TGTGCCAGCAAGGGGCCGGTCACAGATACGCAGTATTTT.

J is TRBJ2-5 and V is TRBV7-9; unclear D gene. In germline, CDR1 is SEHNR, CDR2 FQNEAQ (reference sequence). The CDR3 runs to 15 residues. V was trimmed by 3 bases and J by 1 base, leaving 12 bases between them. CDR3 in amino acids: CASSFILYSQETQYF. CDR3 nucleotides: TGTGCCAGCAGCTTCATTCTATACTCCCAAGAGACCCAGTACTTC.

This rearrangement joins TRBV28 to TRBJ2-7, with 7 bases lining up with TRBD2. The ends lost 6 bases at V and 0 bases at J; junction bases unmatched: 5. The CDR3 is 14 residues long. Germline CDR1 MDHEN, CDR2 SYDVKM. In DNA form, the CDR3 reads TGTGCCAGCAGACCCGGACTAGTCTCCTACGAGCAGTACTTC. This translates into CASRPGLVSYEQYF.

The V gene is TRBV29-1, the J gene TRBJ2-2; D unclear. Trimming shortened V by 4 bases and J by 0 bases, and 3 bases separated the two germline ends. The germline V gene encodes CDR1 SQVTM and CDR2 ANQGSEA. CDR3 length: 12 residues. Written as DNA, the CDR3 is TGCAGCGTTGCCTCGAACACCGGGGAGCTGTTTTTT. It translates to CSVASNTGELFF.